This T cell receptor (beta chain) originates from a study of OX40 agonist ivuxolimab in advanced cancers. Study overall: Every 2 weeks, patients received ivuxolimab intravenously, dosed at 0.01 to 10 mg/kg.

Details on this clone: The antigen is not known.

Generated by immunoSEQ multiplex PCR, the TCRdb table keeps only in-frame clones and is missing some. This sample carries several thousand clones, 94% of them seen once, and the ten largest clones take around 10%. Regarding the study as a whole: Clonal expansion by week 6 occurred in CD4+ and CD8+ blood T cells (at 0.1 to 3.0 mg/kg).

Trimming removed 1 base at V and 2 bases at J, with 5 bases between. The length of the CDR3 is 13 residues. Germline CDR1 SNHLY, CDR2 FYNNEI. The TCR was taken from an adult with an advanced solid tumor such as melanoma, head and neck, liver or kidney cancer. The chain links TRBV2 to TRBJ1-2; D is unresolved. The material sequenced was CD4+ or CD8+ T cells sorted from blood, taken in a trial of the OX40 agonist ivuxolimab. This CDR3 reads CASSEGQNYGYTF. DNA of the CDR3: TGTGCCAGCAGTGAAGGCCAGAACTATGGCTACACCTTC.